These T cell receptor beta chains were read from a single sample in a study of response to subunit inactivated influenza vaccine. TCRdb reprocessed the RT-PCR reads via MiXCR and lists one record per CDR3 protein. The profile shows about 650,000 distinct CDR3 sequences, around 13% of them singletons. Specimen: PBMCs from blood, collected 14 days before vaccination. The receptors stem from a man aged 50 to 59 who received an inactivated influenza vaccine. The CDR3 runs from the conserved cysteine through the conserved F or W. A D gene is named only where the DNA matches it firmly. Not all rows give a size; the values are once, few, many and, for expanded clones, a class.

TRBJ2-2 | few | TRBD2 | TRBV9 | TGTGCCAGCAGCCCTCGGACTAGCGTTCTCACCGGGGAGCTGTTTTTT | CASSPRTSVLTGELFF
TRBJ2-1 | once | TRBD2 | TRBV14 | TGTGCCAGCAGCCAAGGGGGACTAGTCTTCGATTGGCTCTCCGAGCAGTTCTTC | CASSQGGLVFDWLSEQFF
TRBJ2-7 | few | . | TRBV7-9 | TGTGCCAGCAGCGACGGACGGTCGGGGGACGAGCAGTACTTC | CASSDGRSGDEQYF
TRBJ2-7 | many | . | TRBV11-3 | TGTGCCAGCAGCTTAGCACCTCGTGAGGAGCAGTACTTC | CASSLAPREEQYF
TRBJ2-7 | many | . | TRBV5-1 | TGTGCCAGCAGTTTAGGAACAGGATCCGGCTACGAGCAGTACTTC | CASSLGTGSGYEQYF
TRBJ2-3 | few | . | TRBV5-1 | TGCGCCAGCAGCCCTCCTAGTCCGGGGGCGGCAGATACGCAGTATTTT | CASSPPSPGAADTQYF
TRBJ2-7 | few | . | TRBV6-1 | TGTGCCAGCAGTGAATTCTCAGGGGTAGGCTACGAGCAGTACTTC | CASSEFSGVGYEQYF
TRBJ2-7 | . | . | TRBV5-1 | TGCGCCAGCAGAAGTGGAACAGGGACCTACGAGCAGTACTTC | CASRSGTGTYEQYF
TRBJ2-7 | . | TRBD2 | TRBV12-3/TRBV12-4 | TGTGCCAGCAGCCCTAGGACTAGCGCTCCCTACGAGCAGTACTTC | CASSPRTSAPYEQYF
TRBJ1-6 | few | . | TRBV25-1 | TGTGCCAGCAGTCCTGGCAGCCGGTACAATTCACCCCTCCACTTT | CASSPGSRYNSPLHF
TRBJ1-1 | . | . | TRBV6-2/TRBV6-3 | TGTGCCAGCAGTGGCCTGCAGGGTAGCACTGAAGCTTTCTTT | CASSGLQGSTEAFF
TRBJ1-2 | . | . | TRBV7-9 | TGTGCCAGCAGCCCCCCGGGGCTTTACTATGGCTACACCTTC | CASSPPGLYYGYTF
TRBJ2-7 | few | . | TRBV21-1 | TGTGCCAGCCCCGACTTCTACGAGCAGTACTTC | CASPDFYEQYF
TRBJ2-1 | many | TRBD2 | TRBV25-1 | TGTGCCAGCAGTGAGAACACCGGGACTAGCGAGTTCTTC | CASSENTGTSEFF
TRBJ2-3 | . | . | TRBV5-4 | TGTGCCAGCAGCTTGGGACAGGTGATTTCAGATACGCAGTATTTT | CASSLGQVISDTQYF
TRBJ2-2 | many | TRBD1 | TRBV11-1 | TGTGCCAGCAGCTTCCCCCGACAGGGAAGTCCGAACACCGGGGAGCTGTTTTTT | CASSFPRQGSPNTGELFF
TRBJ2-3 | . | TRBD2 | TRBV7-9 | TGTGCCAGCAGCTTTAGCGGGGGGGCCGTAGATACGCAGTATTTT | CASSFSGGAVDTQYF
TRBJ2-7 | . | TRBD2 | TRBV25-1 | TGTGCCAGCCGGCGGGAGCCCTACGAGCAGTACTTC | CASRREPYEQYF
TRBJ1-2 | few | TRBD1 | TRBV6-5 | TGTGCCAGCAGTTCCGGACAGGGGTACTATGGCTACACCTTC | CASSSGQGYYGYTF
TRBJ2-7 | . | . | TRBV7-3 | TGTGCCAGCAGCGGCGGACCCGGGGGCGAGCAGTACTTC | CASSGGPGGEQYF
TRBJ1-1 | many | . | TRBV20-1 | TGCAGTGCTGATCCCTCGGGGGTCGCCACTGAAGCTTTCTTT | CSADPSGVATEAFF
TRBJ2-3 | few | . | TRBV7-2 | TGTGCCAGCAGACGCACGCGGGGTTCAGATACGCAGTATTTT | CASRRTRGSDTQYF
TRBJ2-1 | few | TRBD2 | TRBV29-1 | TGCAGCGTTGGACTAGCGGGACTACGTAATGAGCAGTTCTTC | CSVGLAGLRNEQFF
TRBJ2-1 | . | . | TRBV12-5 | TGTGCTAGTGGCCCCCCCCAGGGAAACTACAATGAGCAGTTCTTC | CASGPPQGNYNEQFF
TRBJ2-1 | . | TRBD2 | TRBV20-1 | TGCAGTGCTCCCGCGGGAGGATCCTACAATGAGCAGTTCTTC | CSAPAGGSYNEQFF
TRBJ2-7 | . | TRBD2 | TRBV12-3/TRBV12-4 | TGTGCCAGCAGTTTCGGTGGACTAGCCCTTGGGGAGCAGTACTTC | CASSFGGLALGEQYF
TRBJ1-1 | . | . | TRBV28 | TGTGCCAGCAGTTTTAGCAGGGCTAGGCCCATGAACACTGAAGCTTTCTTT | CASSFSRARPMNTEAFF
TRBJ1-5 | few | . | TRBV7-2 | TGTGCCAGCAGCTTAGTCCAGGGGCGAGGCAATCAGCCCCAGCATTTT | CASSLVQGRGNQPQHF
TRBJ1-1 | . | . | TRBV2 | TGTGCCAGCGTCCCGGACCCGAACACTGAAGCTTTCTTT | CASVPDPNTEAFF
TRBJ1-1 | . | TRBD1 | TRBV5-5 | TGTGCCAGCAGCTTGGCCCCGACAGGGGACACTGAAGCTTTCTTT | CASSLAPTGDTEAFF